This T cell receptor (beta chain) was retrieved from a study of shared clonotypes between healthy human individuals. The CDR3 has 15 residues. Looked up from germline, CDR1 is SGHRS and CDR2 is YFSETQ. V was trimmed by 4 bases and J by 0 bases, leaving 8 bases between them. The method was immunoSEQ multiplex PCR; TCRdb's version includes in-frame clones alone and lacks a portion of them. The repertoire holds about 670,000 clones, with about 78% as singletons. This clonotype originated in a woman younger than 45 in good health. Sequences were obtained from memory CD4+ T cells sorted from blood. Subset reported: CD45RA-negative fraction. The chain employs TRBV5-1 and TRBJ2-6; weak D call: TRBD2 (5 bases). The CDR3 bases are TGCGCCAGCAGCATCGGGAACTCTGGGGCCAACGTCCTGACTTTC. Translating it yields CASSIGNSGANVLTF.